Shown below are 13 T cell receptor beta chains from a single sample sequenced in a study of low-dose radiotherapy and immunotherapy resistance in tumors. Primers targeting TRAV and TRBV primed first-strand cDNA, covering alpha and beta chains. Over roughly 20 PCR cycles, TCRs were amplified from a constant-region primer and V-primer adapter. In TCRdb, the reads were re-called with MiXCR into one record per CDR3 protein. The repertoire holds around 99,000 distinct CDR3 sequences, with 9% to 9.5% as singletons. Time point noted: before trial treatment. Source: PBMCs, taken before treatment. Source of these receptors: a male donor with prostate cancer.

This clonotype was counted only a few times. The chain carries TRBV20-1 and TRBJ2-7; 13 nucleotides agree with TRBD2. The germline CDR1 and CDR2 sequences are DFQATT and SNEGSKA (reference sequence). Losses at the gene ends were 6 bases for V and 6 bases for J; bases not matched to a gene: 11. The CDR3 is made up of 15 amino acids. CDR3: CSALNGLAGASEQYF. Written as DNA, the CDR3 is TGCAGTGCCCTGAACGGACTAGCGGGAGCCTCCGAGCAGTACTTC.

This clonotype was picked up many times. The chain recombines TRBV29-1 with TRBJ2-3, with 10 bases identical to TRBD2. Germline CDR1 and CDR2: SQVTM and ANQGSEA. This CDR3 has 12 amino acids. V was clipped by 4 bases and J by 6 bases; unmatched bases: 1. The DNA for the CDR3 is TGCAGCGTTGGAGCGGGAGGGGATACGCAGTATTTT. It yields the protein CSVGAGGDTQYF.

This clonotype was counted between two and nine times. A single base is all that separates this from a far larger clone, so a read error is likely. V is TRBV13 and J is TRBJ2-5, with 12 bases identical to TRBD1. CDR3 size: 15 residues. Germline V gives CDR1 PRHDT, CDR2 FYEKMQ (reference sequence). The CDR3 DNA reads as TGTGCCAGCCATAACCGGGACAGGGGGCAAGGGACCCAGTACTTC. This codes for CASHNRDRGQGTQYF.

This clonotype was recorded many times. J is TRBJ1-2 and V is TRBV23-1; D possibly corresponds to TRBD1 (5 bases). TRBV23-1 belongs to the ORF category, with a function that is uncertain. The V end was cut by 8 bases, the J end by 6 bases, with 19 bases between. CDR3 size: 14 residues. The CDR3, as DNA: TGCGCCAGCGGGGCCTTCGGCAGGCTACATGGCTACACCTTC. It is translated as CASGAFGRLHGYTF.

This rearrangement joins TRBV28 to TRBJ2-1; possible D gene TRBD2, 6 bases. The germline CDR1 and CDR2 sequences are MDHEN and SYDVKM. The V and J ends lost 11 bases and 8 bases respectively, with 13 bases between them. This CDR3 contains 11 residues. The CDR3 region has the DNA TGTGCCGGCTCTAGCGCCCATGAGCAGTTCTTC. Its protein product is CAGSSAHEQFF.

This clonotype was found many times. This chain links TRBV6-6 with TRBJ1-1; D unresolved. The length of the CDR3 is 12 residues. The V and J ends lost 1 base and 7 bases respectively, with 7 bases between them. CDR1 is MNHNY and CDR2 is SVGAGI in the germline V gene (reference sequence). The CDR3 region has the DNA TGTGCCAGCAGTTACTTCCTCGGTGAAGCTTTCTTT. Translated, it gives CASSYFLGEAFF.

This clonotype was picked up many times. V and J are TRBV9 and TRBJ2-2; TRBD1 matches 7 bases. From germline, CDR1 is SGDLS and CDR2 YYNGEE. The CDR3 runs to 15 residues. The V and J ends lost 5 bases and 0 bases, in that order; junction bases with no gene match: 4. CDR3 sequence (DNA): TGTGCCAGCAGTAGGGACAGACCGAACACCGGGGAGCTGTTTTTT. As protein: CASSRDRPNTGELFF.

In this sample, this clonotype turned up many times. This chain connects TRBV6-2 or TRBV6-3 to TRBJ2-2; 10 bases map to TRBD1. Trimming at V came to 6 bases and at J to 4 bases, leaving 8 bases not matched to a gene. CDR1 MNHEY and CDR2 SVGEGT come from the germline V gene. This CDR3 region has 16 residues. Here the CDR3 DNA reads TGTGCCAGCAGGCCCCCTGGGACAGGGGCCACCGGGGAGCTGTTTTTT. It yields the protein CASRPPGTGATGELFF.

This clonotype came up many times. This chain links TRBV3-1 with TRBJ1-3; D perhaps matches TRBD1 (5 bases). Germline V gives CDR1 LGHDT, CDR2 YNNKEL (reference sequence). The CDR3 is made up of 16 amino acids. The V gene lost 4 bases and the J gene lost 0 bases, with 13 bases spanning the gap. DNA for the CDR3: TGTGCCAGCAGCCCTACCGGGACGGACTCTGGAAACACCATATATTTT. The encoded protein is CASSPTGTDSGNTIYF.

This clonotype was observed many times. The chain recombines TRBV24-1 with TRBJ1-1; 7 nucleotides line up with TRBD1. Trimming removed 4 bases from V and 1 base from J; junction bases left unmatched: 2. Looked up from germline, CDR1 is KGHDR and CDR2 is SFDVKD. The CDR3 has 14 residues. The CDR3 bases are TGTGCCACCAGTGAGACAGGGAGGAACACTGAAGCTTTCTTT. Protein sequence: CATSETGRNTEAFF.

The chain carries TRBV19 and TRBJ2-6; 9 nucleotides line up with TRBD1. V gave up 2 bases and J gave up 2 bases; unmatched junction bases: 10. The CDR3 extends over 19 amino acids. Per germline, CDR1 LNHDA and CDR2 SQIVND (reference sequence). The DNA of the CDR3 is TGTGCCAGTAGTATAAGTGCCGGGACAGGGAGTACTGGGGCCAACGTCCTGACTTTC. It specifies CASSISAGTGSTGANVLTF.

This clonotype has ten or more counts. The chain joins TRBV27 to TRBJ2-7; tentative D call: TRBD1 (6 bases). Germline V lookup: CDR1 MNHEY, CDR2 SMNVEV (reference sequence). The CDR3 runs to 11 residues. With 6 bases removed from V and 8 bases from J, the gap between germline ends came to 11 bases. This CDR3 is CASSSGVKQYF. DNA of the CDR3: TGTGCCAGCAGCTCAGGGGTGAAGCAGTACTTC.

At least ten counts were recorded for this clonotype. The rearrangement links TRBV7-6 to TRBJ2-6; D is possibly TRBD1 (6 bases). V gave up 5 bases and J gave up 4 bases, with 12 bases separating them. CDR3 length: 15 residues. The germline V gene has CDR1 SGHVS and CDR2 FNYEAQ. The CDR3: CASSPGQIGANVLTF. The CDR3 DNA reads TGTGCCAGCAGCCCCGGACAGATCGGGGCCAACGTCCTGACTTTC.